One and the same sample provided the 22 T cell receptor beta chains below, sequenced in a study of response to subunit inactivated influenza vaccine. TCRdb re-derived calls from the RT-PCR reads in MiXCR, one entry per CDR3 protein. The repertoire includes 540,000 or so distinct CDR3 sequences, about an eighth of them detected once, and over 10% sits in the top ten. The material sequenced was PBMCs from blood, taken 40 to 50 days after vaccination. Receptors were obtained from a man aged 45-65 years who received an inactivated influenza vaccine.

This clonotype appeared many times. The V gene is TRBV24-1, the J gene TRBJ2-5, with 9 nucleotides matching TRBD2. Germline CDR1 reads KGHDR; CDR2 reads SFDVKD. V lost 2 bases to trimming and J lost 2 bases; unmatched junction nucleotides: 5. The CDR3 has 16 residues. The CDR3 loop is CATSDYGTSQQETQYF. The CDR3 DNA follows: TGTGCCACCAGTGATTATGGGACTAGCCAGCAAGAGACCCAGTACTTC.

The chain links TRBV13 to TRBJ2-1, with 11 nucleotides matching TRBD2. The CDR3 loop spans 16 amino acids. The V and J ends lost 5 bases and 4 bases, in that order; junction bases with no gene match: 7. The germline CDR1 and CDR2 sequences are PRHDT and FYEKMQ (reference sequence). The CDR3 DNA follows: TGTGCCAGCAGCGCCCTAGCGGGAGGACCTTACAATGAGCAGTTCTTC. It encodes CASSALAGGPYNEQFF.

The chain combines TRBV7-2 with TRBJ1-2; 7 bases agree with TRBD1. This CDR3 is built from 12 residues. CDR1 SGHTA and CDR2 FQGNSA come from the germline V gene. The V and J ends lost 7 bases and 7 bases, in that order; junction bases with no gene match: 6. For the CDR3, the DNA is TGTGCCAGCACGTCCGGGACAGTTGGCTACACCTTC. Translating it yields CASTSGTVGYTF.

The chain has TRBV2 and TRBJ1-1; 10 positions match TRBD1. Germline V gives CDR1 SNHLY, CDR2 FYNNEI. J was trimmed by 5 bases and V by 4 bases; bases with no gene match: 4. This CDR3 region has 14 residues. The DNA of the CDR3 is TGTGCCAGCAGTGGGGACAGGGGATTAACTGAAGCTTTCTTT. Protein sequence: CASSGDRGLTEAFF.

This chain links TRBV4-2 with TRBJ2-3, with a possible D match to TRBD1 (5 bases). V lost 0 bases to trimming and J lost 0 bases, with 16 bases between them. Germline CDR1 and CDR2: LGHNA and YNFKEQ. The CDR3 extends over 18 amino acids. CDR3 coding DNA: TGTGCCAGCAGCCAAGAAATGAAGGGGCGGTCTAGCACAGATACGCAGTATTTT. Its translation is CASSQEMKGRSSTDTQYF.

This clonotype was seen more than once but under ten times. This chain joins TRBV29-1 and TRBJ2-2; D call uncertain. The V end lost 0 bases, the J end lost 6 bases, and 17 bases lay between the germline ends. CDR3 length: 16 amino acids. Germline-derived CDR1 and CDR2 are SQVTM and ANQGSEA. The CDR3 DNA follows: TGCAGCGTTGAAGACCCCATGGTTGGCGTTTCCGGGGAGCTGTTTTTT. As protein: CSVEDPMVGVSGELFF.

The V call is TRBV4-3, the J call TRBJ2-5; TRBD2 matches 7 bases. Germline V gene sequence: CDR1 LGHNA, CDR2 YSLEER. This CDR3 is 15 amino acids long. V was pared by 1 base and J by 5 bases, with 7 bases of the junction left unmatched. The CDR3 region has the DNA TGCGCCAGCAGCCAAGCCCCGGGGGGAGGCGAGACCCAGTACTTC. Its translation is CASSQAPGGGETQYF.

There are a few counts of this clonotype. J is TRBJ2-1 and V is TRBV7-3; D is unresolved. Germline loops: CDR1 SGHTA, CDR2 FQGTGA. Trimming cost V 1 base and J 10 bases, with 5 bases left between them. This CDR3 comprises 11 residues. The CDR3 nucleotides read TGTGCCAGCAGCTTAAGGTGGGAGCAGTTCTTC. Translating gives CASSLRWEQFF. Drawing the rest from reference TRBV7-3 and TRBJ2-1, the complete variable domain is GAGVSQTPSNKVTEKGKYVELRCDPISGHTALYWYRQSLGQGPEFLIYFQGTGAADDSGLPNDRFFAVRPEGSVSTLKIQRTERGDSAVYLCASSLRWEQFFGPGTRLTVL.

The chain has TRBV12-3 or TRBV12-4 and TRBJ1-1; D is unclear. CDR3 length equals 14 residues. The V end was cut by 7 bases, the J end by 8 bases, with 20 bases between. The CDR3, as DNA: TGTGCCAGCACCTCGCGGGCTACCATGGAGGAAGCTTTCTTT. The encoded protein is CASTSRATMEEAFF.

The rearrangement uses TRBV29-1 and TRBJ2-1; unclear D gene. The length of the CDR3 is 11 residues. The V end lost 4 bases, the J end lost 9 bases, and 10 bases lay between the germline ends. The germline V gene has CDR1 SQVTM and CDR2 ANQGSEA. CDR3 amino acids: CSVGGKGEQFF. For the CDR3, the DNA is TGCAGCGTTGGTGGGAAAGGTGAGCAGTTCTTC.

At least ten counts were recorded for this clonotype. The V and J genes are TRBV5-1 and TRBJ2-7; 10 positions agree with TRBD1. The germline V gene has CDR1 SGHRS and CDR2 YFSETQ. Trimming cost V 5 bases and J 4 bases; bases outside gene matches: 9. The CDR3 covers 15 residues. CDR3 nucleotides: TGCGCCAGCAGTTCTGGGACAGGGGCCCTTTACGAGCAGTACTTC. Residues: CASSSGTGALYEQYF.

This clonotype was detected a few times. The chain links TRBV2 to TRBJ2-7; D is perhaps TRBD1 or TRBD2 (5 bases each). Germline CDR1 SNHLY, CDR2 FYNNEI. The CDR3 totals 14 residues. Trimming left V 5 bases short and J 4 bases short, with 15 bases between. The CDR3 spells CASSPDWGKYEQYF. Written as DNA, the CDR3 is TGTGCCAGCAGTCCAGACTGGGGGAAATACGAGCAGTACTTC.

The CDR3 is CSAGDRQKETQYF. The CDR3 DNA reads TGCAGCGCCGGGGACAGACAGAAAGAGACCCAGTACTTC. V and J are TRBV29-1 and TRBJ2-5, with TRBD1 matching over 7 bases. The CDR3 length is 13 residues. Germline values: CDR1 SQVTM, CDR2 ANQGSEA. The V and J ends lost 7 bases and 3 bases, in that order; junction bases with no gene match: 8.

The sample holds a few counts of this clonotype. CDR3 in amino acids: CASSRELSGYEQYF. The DNA for the CDR3 is TGTGCCAGTTCCCGCGAGCTATCCGGCTACGAGCAGTACTTC. This chain joins TRBV27 and TRBJ2-7; no definite D call. CDR3 size: 14 residues. V lost 9 bases and J 3 bases, leaving 18 bases between the germline ends. The germline V gene has CDR1 MNHEY and CDR2 SMNVEV (reference sequence).

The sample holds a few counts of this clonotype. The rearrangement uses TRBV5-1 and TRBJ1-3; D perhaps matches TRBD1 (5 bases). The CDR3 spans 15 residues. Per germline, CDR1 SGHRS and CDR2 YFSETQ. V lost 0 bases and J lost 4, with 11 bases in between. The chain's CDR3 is CASSLAWGSGNTIYF. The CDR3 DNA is TGCGCCAGCAGCTTGGCGTGGGGCTCCGGAAACACCATATATTTT.

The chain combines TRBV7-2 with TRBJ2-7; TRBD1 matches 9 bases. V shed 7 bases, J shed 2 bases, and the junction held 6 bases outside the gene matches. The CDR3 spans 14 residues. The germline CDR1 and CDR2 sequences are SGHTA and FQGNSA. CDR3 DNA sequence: TGTGCCAGCAAGACGACAGGGGGTCCCTACGAGCAGTACTTC. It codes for CASKTTGGPYEQYF.

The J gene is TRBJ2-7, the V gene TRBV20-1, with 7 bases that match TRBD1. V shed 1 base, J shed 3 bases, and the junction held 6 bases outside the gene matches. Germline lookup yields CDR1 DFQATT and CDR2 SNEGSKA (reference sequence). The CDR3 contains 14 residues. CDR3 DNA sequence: TGCAGTGCTAGAGGGAACAGGGGAATCTACGAGCAGTACTTC. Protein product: CSARGNRGIYEQYF.

In nucleotides, the CDR3 is TGTGCCAGCAGCCCAAGATTAGGGATTATAGAGACCCAGTACTTC. This encodes CASSPRLGIIETQYF. The rearrangement links TRBV7-2 to TRBJ2-5, with D unresolved. This CDR3 spans 15 amino acids. V gave up 5 bases and J gave up 4 bases, with 17 bases separating them. Per the germline V gene, CDR1 is SGHTA and CDR2 is FQGNSA.

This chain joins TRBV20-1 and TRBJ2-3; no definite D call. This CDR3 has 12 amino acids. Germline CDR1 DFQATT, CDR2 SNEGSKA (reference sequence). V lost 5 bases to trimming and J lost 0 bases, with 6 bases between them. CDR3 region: CSAHPSTDTQYF. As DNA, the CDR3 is TGCAGTGCTCACCCCAGCACAGATACGCAGTATTTT.

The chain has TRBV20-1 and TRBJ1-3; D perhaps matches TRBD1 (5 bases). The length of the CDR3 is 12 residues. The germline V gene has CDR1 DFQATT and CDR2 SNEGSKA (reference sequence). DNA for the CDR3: TGCGGGGGATGGGTTCCTGGAAACACCATATATTTT. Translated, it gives CGGWVPGNTIYF.

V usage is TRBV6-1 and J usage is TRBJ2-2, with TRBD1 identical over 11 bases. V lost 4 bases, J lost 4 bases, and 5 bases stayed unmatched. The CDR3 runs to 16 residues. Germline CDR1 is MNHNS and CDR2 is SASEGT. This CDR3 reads CASSVGGTGGTGELFF. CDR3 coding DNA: TGTGCCAGCAGTGTAGGTGGGACAGGGGGCACCGGGGAGCTGTTTTTT.

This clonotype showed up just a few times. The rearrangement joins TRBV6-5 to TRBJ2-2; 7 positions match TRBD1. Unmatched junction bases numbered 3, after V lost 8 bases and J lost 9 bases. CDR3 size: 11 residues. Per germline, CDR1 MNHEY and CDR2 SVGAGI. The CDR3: CASPRGWELFF. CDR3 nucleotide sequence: TGTGCCAGCCCCAGGGGGTGGGAGCTGTTTTTT.